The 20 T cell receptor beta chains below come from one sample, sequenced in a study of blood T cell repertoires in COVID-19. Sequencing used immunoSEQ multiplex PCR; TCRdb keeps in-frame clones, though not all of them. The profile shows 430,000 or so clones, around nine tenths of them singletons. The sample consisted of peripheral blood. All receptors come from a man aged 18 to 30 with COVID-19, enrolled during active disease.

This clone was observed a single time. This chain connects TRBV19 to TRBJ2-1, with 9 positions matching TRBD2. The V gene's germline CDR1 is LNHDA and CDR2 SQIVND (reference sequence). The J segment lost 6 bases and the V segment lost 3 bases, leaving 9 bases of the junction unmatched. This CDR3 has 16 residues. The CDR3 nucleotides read TGTGCCAGTAGTATGTGGCTAGCGGGGCTCCCCAATGAGCAGTTCTTC. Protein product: CASSMWLAGLPNEQFF.

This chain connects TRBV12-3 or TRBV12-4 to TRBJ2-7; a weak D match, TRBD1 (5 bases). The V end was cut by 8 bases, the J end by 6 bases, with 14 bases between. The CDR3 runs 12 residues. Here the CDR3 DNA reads TGTGCCAGCGGGGCGGCCCCGTTCGAGCAGTACTTC. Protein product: CASGAAPFEQYF.

The CDR3 here is CASCPAGEETQYF. Here the CDR3 DNA reads TGTGCCAGCTGCCCAGCGGGGGAAGAGACCCAGTACTTC. The chain carries TRBV2 and TRBJ2-5; 8 nucleotides line up with TRBD2. Germline V gene sequence: CDR1 SNHLY, CDR2 FYNNEI. V lost 8 bases, J lost 3 bases, and 5 bases stayed unmatched. This CDR3 has 13 amino acids.

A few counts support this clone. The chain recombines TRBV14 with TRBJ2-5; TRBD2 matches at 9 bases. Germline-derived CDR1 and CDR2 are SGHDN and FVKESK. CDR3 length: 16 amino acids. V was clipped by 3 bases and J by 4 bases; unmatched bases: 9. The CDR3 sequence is CASSQGRGGHRETQYF. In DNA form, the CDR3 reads TGTGCCAGCAGCCAGGGGCGGGGGGGCCATCGAGAGACCCAGTACTTC.

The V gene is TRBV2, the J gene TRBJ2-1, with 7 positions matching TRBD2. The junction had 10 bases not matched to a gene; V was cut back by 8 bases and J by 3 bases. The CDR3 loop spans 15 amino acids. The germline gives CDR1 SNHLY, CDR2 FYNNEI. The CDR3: CASPKGSGGYNEQFF. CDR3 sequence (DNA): TGTGCCAGCCCGAAAGGGTCGGGGGGCTACAATGAGCAGTTCTTC.

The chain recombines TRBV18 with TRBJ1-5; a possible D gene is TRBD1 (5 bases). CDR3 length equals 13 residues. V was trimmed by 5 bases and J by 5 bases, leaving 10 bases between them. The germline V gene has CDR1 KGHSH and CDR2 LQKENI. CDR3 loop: CASSIDSYQPQHF. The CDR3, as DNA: TGTGCCAGCTCAATAGACAGTTATCAGCCCCAGCATTTT.

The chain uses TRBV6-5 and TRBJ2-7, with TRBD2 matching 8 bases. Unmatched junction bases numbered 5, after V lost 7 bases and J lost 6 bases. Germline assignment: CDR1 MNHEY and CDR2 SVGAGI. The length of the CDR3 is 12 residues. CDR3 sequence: CASKGLALEQYF. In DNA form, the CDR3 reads TGTGCCAGCAAAGGACTAGCTCTCGAGCAGTACTTC.

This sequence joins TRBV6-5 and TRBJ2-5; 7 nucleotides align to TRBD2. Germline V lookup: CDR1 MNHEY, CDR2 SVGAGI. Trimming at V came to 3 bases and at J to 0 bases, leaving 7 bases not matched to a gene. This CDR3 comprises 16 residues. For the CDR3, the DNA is TGTGCCAGCAGTTATGTCGGGGGGACGTACCAAGAGACCCAGTACTTC. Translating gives CASSYVGGTYQETQYF.

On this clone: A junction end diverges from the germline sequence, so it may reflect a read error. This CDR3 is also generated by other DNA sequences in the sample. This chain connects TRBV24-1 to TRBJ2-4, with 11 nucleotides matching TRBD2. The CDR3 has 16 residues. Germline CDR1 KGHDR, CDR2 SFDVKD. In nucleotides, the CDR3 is TGTGCCACCAATTGGGGACTAGCGGCCGCCAAAAACATTCAGTATTTC. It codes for CATNWGLAAAKNIQYF.

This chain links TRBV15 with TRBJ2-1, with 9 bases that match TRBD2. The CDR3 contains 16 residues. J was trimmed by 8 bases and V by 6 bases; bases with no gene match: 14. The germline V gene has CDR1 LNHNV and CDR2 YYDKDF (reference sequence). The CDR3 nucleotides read TGTGCCACCAGTCCCAGCGGGGGGCGAATTATAGATGAGCAGTTCTTC. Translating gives CATSPSGGRIIDEQFF.

As DNA, the CDR3 is TGTGCCAGCGCGACAGGGGTGGCCCCAGCCCAAGAGACCCAGTACTTC. This gives the protein CASATGVAPAQETQYF. The chain couples TRBV28 to TRBJ2-5, with 8 bases identical to TRBD1. V shed 8 bases and J 1 base; nucleotides not matched to a gene: 12. Germline V gene data show CDR1 as MDHEN and CDR2 as SYDVKM. The CDR3 has 16 residues.

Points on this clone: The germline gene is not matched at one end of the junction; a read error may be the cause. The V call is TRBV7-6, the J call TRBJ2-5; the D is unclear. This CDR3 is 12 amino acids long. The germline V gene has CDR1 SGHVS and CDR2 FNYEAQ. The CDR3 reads CASSFIREAQYF. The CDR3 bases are TGTGCCAGCAGCTTTATTCGAGAGGCCCAGTACTTC.

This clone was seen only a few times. This CDR3 is CASTPNPGQENTEAFF. CDR3 DNA sequence: TGCGCCAGCACTCCCAATCCGGGACAGGAGAACACTGAAGCTTTCTTT. The chain is built from TRBV5-1 and TRBJ1-1; 8 nucleotides line up with TRBD1. The germline gives CDR1 SGHRS, CDR2 YFSETQ. There are 16 residues in the CDR3. Trimming at V came to 6 bases and at J to 1 base, leaving 11 bases not matched to a gene.

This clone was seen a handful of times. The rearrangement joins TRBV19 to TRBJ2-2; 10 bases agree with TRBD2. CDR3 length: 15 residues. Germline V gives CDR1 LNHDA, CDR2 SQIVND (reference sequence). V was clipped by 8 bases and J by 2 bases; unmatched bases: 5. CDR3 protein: CASSGLADNTGELFF. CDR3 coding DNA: TGTGCCAGTTCTGGACTAGCGGATAACACCGGGGAGCTGTTTTTT.

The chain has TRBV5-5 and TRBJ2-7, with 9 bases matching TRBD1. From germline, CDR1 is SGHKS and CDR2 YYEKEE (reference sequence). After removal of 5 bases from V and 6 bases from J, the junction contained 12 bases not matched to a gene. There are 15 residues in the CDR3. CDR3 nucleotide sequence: TGTGCCAGCAGTACCCTTGACAGGGGGAACAGCGAGCAGTACTTC. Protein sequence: CASSTLDRGNSEQYF.

DNA of the CDR3: TGTGCCAGCAGCTTGCCTAGCGGGGGGCTGGTGAGCGACGAGCAGTACTTC. Translating gives CASSLPSGGLVSDEQYF. This sequence joins TRBV7-2 and TRBJ2-7; TRBD2 agrees at 11 bases. V shed 3 bases and J 5 bases; nucleotides not matched to a gene: 12. Looked up from germline, CDR1 is SGHTA and CDR2 is FQGNSA. CDR3 size: 17 residues.

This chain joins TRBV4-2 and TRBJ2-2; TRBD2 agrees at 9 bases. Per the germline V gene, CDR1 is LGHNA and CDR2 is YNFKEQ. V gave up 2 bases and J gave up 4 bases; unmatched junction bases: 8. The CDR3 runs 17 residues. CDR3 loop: CASSQRAGGPRTGELFF. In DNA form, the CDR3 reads TGTGCCAGCAGCCAACGCGCGGGAGGGCCGCGCACCGGGGAGCTGTTTTTT.

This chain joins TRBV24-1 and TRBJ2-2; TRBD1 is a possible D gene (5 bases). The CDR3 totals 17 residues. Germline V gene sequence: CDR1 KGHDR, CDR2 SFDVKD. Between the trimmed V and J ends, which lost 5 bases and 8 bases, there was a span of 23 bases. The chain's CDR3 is CATSGWGSSGAPGELFF. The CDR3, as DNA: TGTGCCACCAGTGGCTGGGGTTCAAGTGGGGCACCTGGGGAGCTGTTTTTT.

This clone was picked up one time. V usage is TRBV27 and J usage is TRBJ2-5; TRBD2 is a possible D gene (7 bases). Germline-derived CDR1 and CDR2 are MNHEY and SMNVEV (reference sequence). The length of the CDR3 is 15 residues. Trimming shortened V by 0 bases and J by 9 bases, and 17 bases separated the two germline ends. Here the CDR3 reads CASSLSGGRGGAQYF. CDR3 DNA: TGTGCCAGCAGTTTATCTGGGGGTCGCGGGGGCGCCCAGTACTTC.

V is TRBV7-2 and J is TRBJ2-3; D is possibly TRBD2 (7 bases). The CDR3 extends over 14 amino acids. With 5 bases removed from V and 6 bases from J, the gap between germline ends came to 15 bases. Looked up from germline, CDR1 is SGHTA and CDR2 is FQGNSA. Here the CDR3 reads CASSNGGGLDTQYF. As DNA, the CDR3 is TGTGCCAGCAGCAATGGGGGGGGCCTTGATACGCAGTATTTT.